This entry lists 9 T cell receptor beta chains sequenced from one sample in a study of response to subunit inactivated influenza vaccine. Via MiXCR, TCRdb re-called the RT-PCR reads, giving one row per CDR3 protein. The sample includes hundreds of thousands of distinct CDR3 sequences, 12% to 15% of them seen just once. The sequencing here drew on PBMCs from blood, taken 14 to 15 days before vaccination. The receptors originated from a man in his forties or fifties who received an inactivated influenza vaccine.

This clonotype has a handful of counts. The chain joins TRBV18 to TRBJ2-4; D may match TRBD1 or TRBD2 (6 bases each). Trimming pared 2 bases from V and 6 bases from J, leaving 20 bases between. Germline CDR1 is KGHSH and CDR2 is LQKENI. The CDR3 has 17 amino acids. The CDR3 nucleotides are TGTGCCAGCTCACCATCCGGGGGCCTTACAAGGGGAAACATTCAGTACTTC. Its protein is CASSPSGGLTRGNIQYF.

The rearrangement links TRBV6-5 to TRBJ2-7, with unresolved D. Trimming stripped 10 bases from V and 7 bases from J, with 17 bases between. From germline, CDR1 is MNHEY and CDR2 SVGAGI. The CDR3 consists of 12 residues. The CDR3 DNA is TGTGCCACTACATTCGACTGGGTAGAGCAGTACTTC. Its translation is CATTFDWVEQYF.

This clonotype showed up just a few times. V is TRBV24-1 and J is TRBJ2-3; 7 bases line up with TRBD2. The V and J ends lost 0 bases and 2 bases, in that order; junction bases with no gene match: 7. Germline assignment: CDR1 KGHDR and CDR2 SFDVKD. This CDR3 has 17 residues. The CDR3 nucleotides read TGTGCCACCAGTGATTTGGGGGGGGTGATGGACACAGATACGCAGTATTTT. Its protein is CATSDLGGVMDTDTQYF.

This clonotype has just a few counts. This rearrangement joins TRBV5-1 to TRBJ2-7, with D maybe TRBD2 (6 bases). Germline CDR1 and CDR2: SGHRS and YFSETQ. Between the trimmed V and J ends, which lost 1 base and 7 bases, there was a span of 9 bases. This CDR3 spans 12 amino acids. The CDR3 DNA is TGCGCCAGCAGCTTGAAGGAGGGGGAGCAGTACTTC. Its protein product is CASSLKEGEQYF.

This clonotype was seen only a few times. This sequence joins TRBV3-1 and TRBJ2-3; D unclear. Germline assignment: CDR1 LGHDT and CDR2 YNNKEL (reference sequence). V lost 0 bases and J 11 bases, leaving 15 bases between the germline ends. There are 14 residues in the CDR3. The CDR3 loop reads CASSQDPAGGKQYF. The CDR3 DNA sequence: TGTGCCAGCAGCCAAGATCCTGCCGGTGGTAAGCAGTATTTT.

This clonotype has just a few counts. In DNA form, the CDR3 reads TGCAGTGCTAGGGTAGGAGACTACAATGAGCAGTTCTTC. This sequence encodes CSARVGDYNEQFF. The V gene is TRBV20-1, the J gene TRBJ2-1; no definite D call. Trimming took 3 bases from V and 3 from J, leaving 9 bases between them. CDR3 length: 13 amino acids. Per germline, CDR1 DFQATT and CDR2 SNEGSKA (reference sequence).

This clonotype was seen only a few times. The genes are TRBV6-1 and TRBJ2-5, with 9 bases aligning to TRBD1. The CDR3 extends over 17 amino acids. From germline, CDR1 is MNHNS and CDR2 SASEGT. With V trimmed by 4 bases and J by 1 base, 10 bases remained unmatched. Here the CDR3 DNA reads TGTGCCAGCAGTGCCCTGGGGGGACAGGGTTCCCAAGAGACCCAGTACTTC. Protein: CASSALGGQGSQETQYF.

This sequence joins TRBV10-3 and TRBJ2-7, with TRBD1 identical over 8 bases. V shed 2 bases and J 2 bases; nucleotides not matched to a gene: 2. This CDR3 spans 14 amino acids. CDR1 and CDR2 from the germline V gene are ENHRY and SYGVKD. The CDR3 DNA reads TGTGCCATCAGTGAGCAACAGGGGGCCTACGAGCAGTACTTC. The encoded protein is CAISEQQGAYEQYF.

This chain connects TRBV2 to TRBJ2-1; D might be TRBD1 (5 bases). The CDR3 is 14 residues long. The germline V and J ends were trimmed by 6 bases and 5 bases, with 14 bases remaining between them. The V gene's germline CDR1 is SNHLY and CDR2 FYNNEI. CDR3 in amino acids: CASSADRANNEQFF. CDR3 DNA sequence: TGTGCCAGCAGCGCCGACAGAGCAAACAATGAGCAGTTCTTC.